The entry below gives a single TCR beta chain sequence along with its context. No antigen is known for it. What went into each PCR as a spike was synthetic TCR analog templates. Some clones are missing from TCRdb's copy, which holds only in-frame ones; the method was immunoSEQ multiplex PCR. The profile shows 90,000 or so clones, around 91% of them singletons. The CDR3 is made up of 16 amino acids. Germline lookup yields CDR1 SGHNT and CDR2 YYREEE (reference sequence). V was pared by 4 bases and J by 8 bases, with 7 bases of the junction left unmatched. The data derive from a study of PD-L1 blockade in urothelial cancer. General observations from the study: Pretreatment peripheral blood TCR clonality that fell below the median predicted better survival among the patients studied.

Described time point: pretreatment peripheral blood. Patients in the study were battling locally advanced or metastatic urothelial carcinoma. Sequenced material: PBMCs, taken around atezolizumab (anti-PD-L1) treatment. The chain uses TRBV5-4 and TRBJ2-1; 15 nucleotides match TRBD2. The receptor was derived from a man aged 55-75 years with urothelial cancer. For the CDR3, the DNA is TGTGCCAGCAGCCTCGGGACTAGCGGGGGGCAGGATGAGCAGTTCTTC. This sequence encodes CASSLGTSGGQDEQFF.